Presented here are 6 T cell receptor beta chains from one specimen sequenced in a study of blood T cell repertoires in COVID-19. Measured with immunoSEQ multiplex PCR; TCRdb has only the in-frame clones, and not every one. The sample has tens of thousands of clones, 80% to 90% seen once. The source material was peripheral blood. All receptors derive from a man aged 35-49 years with acute or convalescent COVID-19.

The J gene is TRBJ2-4, the V gene TRBV20-1; D might be TRBD1 (6 bases). The CDR3 runs 15 residues. In germline, CDR1 is DFQATT, CDR2 SNEGSKA (reference sequence). The germline V and J ends were trimmed by 3 bases and 0 bases, with 12 bases remaining between them. The CDR3 DNA sequence: TGCAGTGCTAGTGAGGACAGATTAGCCAAAAACATTCAGTACTTC. Translated: CSASEDRLAKNIQYF.

The rearrangement uses TRBV4-3 and TRBJ1-1; a possible D gene is TRBD1 (5 bases). This CDR3 is 16 amino acids long. The V gene's germline CDR1 is LGHNA and CDR2 YSLEER. The germline V and J ends were trimmed by 3 bases and 3 bases, with 17 bases remaining between them. In DNA form, the CDR3 reads TGCGCCAGCAGCCAGGACCTCAGACAGAAATACACTGAAGCTTTCTTT. Translating gives CASSQDLRQKYTEAFF.

The chain uses TRBV6-2 or TRBV6-3 and TRBJ1-1; D might be TRBD1 (5 bases). Trimming left V 1 base short and J 5 bases short, with 11 bases between. The CDR3 is 14 amino acids. Looked up from germline, CDR1 is MNHEY and CDR2 is SVGEGT. The CDR3 sequence: CASSYYRTRTEAFF. The DNA of the CDR3 is TGTGCCAGCAGTTACTACAGGACCCGGACTGAAGCTTTCTTT.

This clone is medium-sized by share. For the CDR3, the DNA is TGTGCCAGCAGCGCTAGCGGGGGGGCAAGAAATGAGCAGTTCTTC. This encodes CASSASGGARNEQFF. The chain uses TRBV9 and TRBJ2-1; 12 positions match TRBD2. Germline V lookup: CDR1 SGDLS, CDR2 YYNGEE. The CDR3 runs to 15 residues. J gave up 7 bases and V 3 bases, and 5 bases lay outside the gene matches.

The rearrangement links TRBV5-6 to TRBJ1-4, with TRBD1 matching over 8 bases. There are 15 residues in the CDR3. After removal of 2 bases from V and 8 bases from J, the junction contained 8 bases not matched to a gene. Germline loops: CDR1 SGHDT, CDR2 YYEEEE. The CDR3 region is CASSLDRGSREKLFF. CDR3 coding DNA: TGTGCCAGCAGCTTAGACAGGGGCTCCAGAGAAAAACTGTTTTTT.

The chain recombines TRBV10-1 with TRBJ1-3, with D unresolved. Between the trimmed V and J ends, which lost 5 bases and 4 bases, there was a span of 3 bases. CDR1 is WNHNN and CDR2 is SYGVQD in the germline V gene (reference sequence). CDR3 length: 11 amino acids. CDR3 residues: CASSPGNTIYF. The DNA for the CDR3 is TGCGCCAGCAGTCCAGGAAACACCATATATTTT.